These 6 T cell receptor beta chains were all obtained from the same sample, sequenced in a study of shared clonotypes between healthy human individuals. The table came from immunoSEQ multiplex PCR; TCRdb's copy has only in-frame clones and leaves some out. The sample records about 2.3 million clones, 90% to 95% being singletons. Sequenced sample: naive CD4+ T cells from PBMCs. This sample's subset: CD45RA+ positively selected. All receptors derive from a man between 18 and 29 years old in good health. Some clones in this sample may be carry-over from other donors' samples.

The CDR3 DNA follows: TGTGCCGCACAGGGACCAAACACCGGGGAGCTGTTTTTT. Protein: CAAQGPNTGELFF. The chain links TRBV5-4 to TRBJ2-2; weak D call: TRBD1 (6 bases). Per germline, CDR1 SGHNT and CDR2 YYREEE (reference sequence). Trimming removed 10 bases from V and 2 bases from J, with 12 bases in between. CDR3 size: 13 residues. The whole variable domain, remainder taken from reference TRBV5-4 and TRBJ2-2, is ETGVTQSPTHLIKTRGQQVTLRCSSQSGHNTVSWYQQALGQGPQFIFQYYREEENGRGNFPPRFSGLQFPNYSSELNVNALELDDSALYLCAAQGPNTGELFFGEGSRLTVL.

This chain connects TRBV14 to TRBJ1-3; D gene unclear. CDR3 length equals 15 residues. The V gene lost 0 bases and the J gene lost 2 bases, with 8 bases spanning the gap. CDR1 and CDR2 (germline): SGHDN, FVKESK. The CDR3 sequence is CASSQDIGTGNTIYF. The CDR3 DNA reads TGTGCCAGCAGCCAAGATATAGGGACTGGAAACACCATATATTTT.

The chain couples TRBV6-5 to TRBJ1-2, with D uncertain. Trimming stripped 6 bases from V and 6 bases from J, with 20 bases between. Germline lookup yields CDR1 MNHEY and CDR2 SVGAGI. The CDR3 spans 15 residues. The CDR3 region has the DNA TGTGCCAGCAGAGTTCTAAGTGGGTTTCCGGATGGCTACACCTTC. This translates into CASRVLSGFPDGYTF.

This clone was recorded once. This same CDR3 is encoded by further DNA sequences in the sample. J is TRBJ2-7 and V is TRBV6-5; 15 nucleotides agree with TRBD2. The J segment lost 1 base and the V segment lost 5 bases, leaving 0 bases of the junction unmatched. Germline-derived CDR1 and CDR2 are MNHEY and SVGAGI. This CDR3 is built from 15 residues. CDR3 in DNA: TGTGCCAGCAGTGGACTAGCGGGAGGGTCCTACGAGCAGTACTTC. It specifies CASSGLAGGSYEQYF.

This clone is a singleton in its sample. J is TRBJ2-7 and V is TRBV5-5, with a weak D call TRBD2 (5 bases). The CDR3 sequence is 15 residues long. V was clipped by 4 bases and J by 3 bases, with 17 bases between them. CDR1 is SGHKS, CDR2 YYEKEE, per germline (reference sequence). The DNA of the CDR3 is TGTGCCAGCAGCAGGGCGGGCCCAGGAAACTACGAGCAGTACTTC. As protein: CASSRAGPGNYEQYF. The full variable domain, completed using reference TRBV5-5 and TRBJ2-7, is DAGVTQSPTHLIKTRGQQVTLRCSPISGHKSVSWYQQVLGQGPQFIFQYYEKEERGRGNFPDRFSARQFPNYSSELNVNALLLGDSALYLCASSRAGPGNYEQYFGPGTRLTVT.

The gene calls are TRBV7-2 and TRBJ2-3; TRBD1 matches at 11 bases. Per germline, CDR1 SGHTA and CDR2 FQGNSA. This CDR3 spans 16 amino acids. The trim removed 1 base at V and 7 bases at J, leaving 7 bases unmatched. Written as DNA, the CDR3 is TGTGCCAGCAGCTTAGGACGGGACAGGGGGATAAATACGCAGTATTTT. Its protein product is CASSLGRDRGINTQYF.